A single sample gave rise to the 15 T cell receptor beta chains below, sequenced in a study of T cell repertoires in cytomegalovirus infection. TCRdb itself ran the reads through MiXCR, one entry per CDR3 protein. Among 230,000 or so distinct CDR3 sequences listed, 35% to 45% were seen once. The antigens of these receptors remain unknown. Here the sequenced sample was CD8+ T cells from cultured PBMCs, taken from culture after CMV antigen stimulation. The receptors were sampled from a human donor in good health (CMV status not recorded). Some clones in this sample may be carry-over from other donors' samples.

This sequence joins TRBV20-1 and TRBJ2-5, with 11 bases aligning to TRBD2. Germline V CDR1 and CDR2: DFQATT, SNEGSKA (reference sequence). The trim removed 0 bases at V and 7 bases at J, leaving 10 bases unmatched. This CDR3 contains 16 residues. The CDR3, as DNA: TGCAGTGCTAGAGATTGGGTAGCGGGAGGGTCGGGGACCCAGTACTTC. The encoded protein is CSARDWVAGGSGTQYF.

This sequence joins TRBV29-1 and TRBJ1-1, with D uncertain. Looked up from germline, CDR1 is SQVTM and CDR2 is ANQGSEA. The CDR3 is made up of 12 amino acids. V lost 0 bases and J 3 bases, leaving 5 bases between the germline ends. CDR3 sequence: CSVEDGYTEAFF. The CDR3 DNA reads TGCAGCGTTGAAGACGGGTACACTGAAGCTTTCTTT.

Worth noting for this clonotype: This sequence may be a read error, since a much larger clone differs from it by one base. The chain recombines TRBV3-1 with TRBJ2-3, with unresolved D. Trimming took 2 bases from V and 6 from J, leaving 3 bases between them. This CDR3 region has 11 residues. The germline V gene has CDR1 LGHDT and CDR2 YNNKEL (reference sequence). The CDR3 reads CASSQLDTQYF. The CDR3 DNA follows: TGTGCCAGCAGCCAATTGGATACGCAGTATTTT.

There are a few counts of this clonotype. V and J are TRBV7-9 and TRBJ1-1; possible D gene TRBD1, 5 bases. The CDR3 is made up of 14 amino acids. V lost 6 bases, J lost 1 base, and 12 bases lay in between. Germline V gene data show CDR1 as SEHNR and CDR2 as FQNEAQ (reference sequence). The CDR3 DNA reads TGTGCCAGCAGGGGGGAACAGTGGAACACTGAAGCTTTCTTT. This translates into CASRGEQWNTEAFF. Full variable domain (missing parts from reference TRBV7-9 and TRBJ1-1): DTGVSQNPRHKITKRGQNVTFRCDPISEHNRLYWYRQTLGQGPEFLTYFQNEAQLEKSRLLSDRFSAERPKGSFSTLEIQRTEQGDSAMYLCASRGEQWNTEAFFGQGTRLTVV.

This clonotype was observed a few times. The chain has TRBV7-8 and TRBJ2-3; D possibly uses TRBD1 or TRBD2 (5 bases each). The V end lost 4 bases, the J end lost 6 bases, and 17 bases lay between the germline ends. Germline loops: CDR1 SGHVS, CDR2 FQNEAQ. The CDR3 sequence is 15 residues long. CDR3 region: CASSSGTVVRDTQYF. CDR3 nucleotide sequence: TGTGCCAGCAGCTCCGGGACCGTGGTCCGGGATACGCAGTATTTT. Together with reference TRBV7-8 and TRBJ2-3, the CDR3 gives the full variable domain: GAGVSQSPRYKVAKRGQDVALRCDPISGHVSLFWYQQALGQGPEFLTYFQNEAQLDKSGLPSDRFFAERPEGSVSTLKIQRTQQEDSAVYLCASSSGTVVRDTQYFGPGTRLTVL.

This clonotype was counted at least ten times. The gene calls are TRBV28 and TRBJ2-7; no clear D gene. Trimming pared 5 bases from V and 0 bases from J, leaving 5 bases between. The CDR3 spans 12 residues. CDR1 MDHEN and CDR2 SYDVKM come from the germline V gene. CDR3 nucleotides: TGTGCCAGCAGTCCAAGCTCCTACGAGCAGTACTTC. Its protein is CASSPSSYEQYF.

The CDR3 sequence is CSAPLAGEHPGETQYF. CDR3 nucleotides: TGCAGCGCCCCACTAGCGGGGGAGCACCCTGGAGAGACCCAGTACTTC. The chain couples TRBV29-1 to TRBJ2-5, with 11 bases that match TRBD2. The germline V gene encodes CDR1 SQVTM and CDR2 ANQGSEA. This CDR3 has 16 amino acids. J lost 4 bases, V lost 7 bases, and 14 bases had no gene match. Full variable domain (remainder filled in from reference TRBV29-1 and TRBJ2-5): SAVISQKPSRDICQRGTSLTIQCQVDSQVTMMFWYRQQPGQSLTLIATANQGSEATYESGFVIDKFPISRPNLTFSTLTVSNMSPEDSSIYLCSAPLAGEHPGETQYFGPGTRLLVL.

The CDR3 coding sequence is TGCAGTGCTAGACGGCTTAGCGTAGGCGCCTACAATGAGCAGTTCTTC. Encoded protein: CSARRLSVGAYNEQFF. This sequence joins TRBV20-1 and TRBJ2-1; tentative D call: TRBD2 (5 bases). The germline V gene encodes CDR1 DFQATT and CDR2 SNEGSKA (reference sequence). The CDR3 is 16 amino acids. The ends were cut back, 2 bases at V and 2 bases at J, with 16 bases in the middle.

This clonotype came up once. The chain recombines TRBV10-3 with TRBJ2-7, with TRBD2 matching over 10 bases. The CDR3 covers 13 residues. V dropped 6 bases and J dropped 2; count of bases not matched to a gene: 1. Germline assignment: CDR1 ENHRY and CDR2 SYGVKD. In DNA, the CDR3 is TGTGCCATCAGACTAGCGGGGACCTACGAGCAGTACTTC. This codes for CAIRLAGTYEQYF.

The gene calls are TRBV27 and TRBJ2-3; no definite D call. The CDR3 has 15 residues. Germline assignment: CDR1 MNHEY and CDR2 SMNVEV (reference sequence). Trimming pared 4 bases from V and 0 bases from J, leaving 11 bases between. The CDR3 here is CASSWAATSTDTQYF. The CDR3 DNA sequence: TGTGCCAGCAGTTGGGCGGCCACTAGCACAGATACGCAGTATTTT.

The DNA for the CDR3 is TGTGCCAGCAGCTTAGGGACTAGCGTCCAAGAGACCCAGTACTTC. It encodes CASSLGTSVQETQYF. The chain couples TRBV7-8 to TRBJ2-5, with 9 bases that match TRBD2. CDR1 is SGHVS and CDR2 is FQNEAQ in the germline V gene. Losses at the gene ends were 1 base for V and 1 base for J; bases not matched to a gene: 1. This CDR3 comprises 15 residues.

The chain is built from TRBV6-1 and TRBJ2-7, with TRBD2 matching over 9 bases. With 8 bases clipped from V and 1 base from J, the junction kept 6 bases outside the gene matches. Germline V gene sequence: CDR1 MNHNS, CDR2 SASEGT. The CDR3 has 14 residues. The CDR3 here is CASVSGSLSYEQYF. The CDR3 DNA reads TGTGCCAGCGTTAGCGGGAGTTTGTCCTACGAGCAGTACTTC.

The chain combines TRBV2 with TRBJ2-7; 9 positions match TRBD2. This CDR3 has 14 residues. Trimming cost V 9 bases and J 5 bases; bases outside gene matches: 11. CDR1 SNHLY and CDR2 FYNNEI come from the germline V gene. The CDR3 coding sequence is TGTGCCAGTCATGCCGGGACTAGCTACCACGAGCAGTACTTC. It codes for CASHAGTSYHEQYF.

This clonotype was observed a handful of times. This chain links TRBV4-1 with TRBJ1-5, with D possibly being TRBD1 (5 bases). V was cut by 0 bases and J by 3 bases, with 15 bases left in between. This CDR3 region has 17 residues. Germline CDR1 reads MGHRA; CDR2 reads YSYEKL. The CDR3: CASSQEVQVSHNQPQHF. DNA for the CDR3: TGCGCCAGCAGCCAAGAAGTACAGGTCTCTCACAATCAGCCCCAGCATTTT.

Worth noting for this clonotype: One junction end disagrees with the germline gene, perhaps due to a read error. V usage is TRBV7-3 and J usage is TRBJ2-3, with D possibly TRBD2 on 5 matching bases. The CDR3 is made up of 15 amino acids. CDR1 is SGHTA and CDR2 is FQGTGA in the germline V gene. Here the CDR3 DNA reads TGTGCCAGCAGCTTAATACCGGGGAGCACAGATACGCGGTATTTT. It specifies CASSLIPGSTDTRYF.